Below are 27 T cell receptor beta chains sequenced from a single sample in a study of response to subunit inactivated influenza vaccine. TCRdb processed the RT-PCR reads anew with MiXCR; each CDR3 protein has one entry. The sample contains 550,000 to 600,000 distinct CDR3 sequences, about 11% of which appear only once. The source was PBMCs from blood, collected on the day of vaccination. The receptors were gathered from a man between 50 and 59 years old who received an inactivated influenza vaccine.

This clonotype occurred a few times. V gene TRBV4-1 combines with J gene TRBJ1-5, with TRBD1 matching 9 bases. The CDR3 extends over 15 amino acids. The V and J ends lost 0 bases and 7 bases, in that order; junction bases with no gene match: 4. Per the germline V gene, CDR1 is MGHRA and CDR2 is YSYEKL. The CDR3 protein is CASSQEGTGWQPQHF. In DNA, the CDR3 is TGCGCCAGCAGCCAAGAGGGGACAGGGTGGCAGCCCCAGCATTTT.

This clonotype was seen a few times. This chain links TRBV7-2 with TRBJ2-2; unclear D gene. CDR1 is SGHTA and CDR2 is FQGNSA in the germline V gene. CDR3 length equals 13 residues. Trimming pared 3 bases from V and 7 bases from J, leaving 9 bases between. DNA of the CDR3: TGTGCCAGCAGCTTCGGACGCGGCGGGGAGCTGTTTTTT. This sequence encodes CASSFGRGGELFF.

This clonotype has only a few counts. The chain carries TRBV25-1 and TRBJ2-7; D gene unclear. Trimming pared 0 bases from V and 4 bases from J, leaving 7 bases between. The germline V gene has CDR1 MGHDK and CDR2 SYGVNS. The CDR3 is 13 amino acids. The CDR3 nucleotides read TGTGCCAGCAGTGAATATGCCGGGTACGAGCAGTACTTC. Its protein product is CASSEYAGYEQYF.

This clonotype was detected many times. This rearrangement joins TRBV20-1 to TRBJ2-2, with D tentatively TRBD1 (6 bases). V dropped 6 bases and J dropped 7 bases, with 12 bases sitting between them. The CDR3 covers 12 residues. Germline V CDR1 and CDR2: DFQATT, SNEGSKA (reference sequence). CDR3 protein: CSARQGHGELFF. In DNA form, the CDR3 reads TGCAGTGCCCGGCAGGGGCACGGGGAGCTGTTTTTT.

The V and J genes are TRBV28 and TRBJ2-7, with D possibly being TRBD1 or TRBD2 (5 bases each). This CDR3 is built from 15 residues. Germline V lookup: CDR1 MDHEN, CDR2 SYDVKM. Trimming cost V 1 base and J 1 base, with 11 bases left between them. The CDR3 DNA reads as TGTGCCAGCAGTTTATACGTGGGACCTTCCTACGAGCAGTACTTC. The encoded protein is CASSLYVGPSYEQYF. Full variable domain (remainder filled in from reference TRBV28 and TRBJ2-7): DVKVTQSSRYLVKRTGEKVFLECVQDMDHENMFWYRQDPGLGLRLIYFSYDVKMKEKGDIPEGYSVSREKKERFSLILESASTNQTSMYLCASSLYVGPSYEQYFGPGTRLTVT.

This clonotype has a handful of counts. This rearrangement joins TRBV21-1 to TRBJ1-1. TRBV21-1 is shown as a pseudogene. CDR3 length equals 16 residues. DNA of the CDR3: TGTGCCAGCAGCTTATTTAGACCGGACCGGAACACTGAAGCTTTCTTT. Protein sequence: CASSLFRPDRNTEAFF.

This clonotype was detected many times. This chain connects TRBV12-3 or TRBV12-4 to TRBJ2-7; D is perhaps TRBD2 (5 bases). Trimming shortened V by 6 bases and J by 9 bases, and 21 bases separated the two germline ends. CDR3 length: 14 amino acids. The CDR3 loop is CASRRAGLKPVQYF. CDR3 nucleotide sequence: TGTGCCAGCAGGAGGGCCGGGCTAAAGCCGGTGCAGTACTTC.

The J gene is TRBJ1-2, the V gene TRBV29-1; no clear D. V was clipped by 3 bases and J by 3 bases, with 5 bases between them. The germline V gene encodes CDR1 SQVTM and CDR2 ANQGSEA. CDR3 length: 11 residues. This chain's CDR3 is CSVDRDYGYTF. The CDR3 DNA sequence: TGCAGCGTTGATCGGGACTATGGCTACACCTTC.

This clonotype has more than one count but fewer than ten. The chain carries TRBV7-9 and TRBJ1-3; D ambiguous. This CDR3 contains 16 residues. V dropped 2 bases and J dropped 0 bases, with 11 bases sitting between them. CDR1 is SEHNR, CDR2 FQNEAQ, per germline (reference sequence). CDR3 sequence reads: CASSLNGPSSGNTIYF. The CDR3 bases are TGTGCCAGCAGCTTAAACGGGCCGAGCTCTGGAAACACCATATATTTT. Full variable domain (outside the CDR3, taken from reference TRBV7-9 and TRBJ1-3): DTGVSQNPRHKITKRGQNVTFRCDPISEHNRLYWYRQTLGQGPEFLTYFQNEAQLEKSRLLSDRFSAERPKGSFSTLEIQRTEQGDSAMYLCASSLNGPSSGNTIYFGEGSWLTVV.

The chain recombines TRBV6-1 with TRBJ2-5, with D tentatively TRBD1 (5 bases). The CDR3 loop spans 14 amino acids. Trimming stripped 5 bases from V and 5 bases from J, with 15 bases between. In germline, CDR1 is MNHNS, CDR2 SASEGT. The CDR3 here is CASSPSSGKETQYF. Written as DNA, the CDR3 is TGTGCCAGCAGTCCGTCCTCAGGGAAGGAGACCCAGTACTTC.

The chain combines TRBV29-1 with TRBJ2-2; 8 nucleotides match TRBD1. CDR1 is SQVTM and CDR2 is ANQGSEA in the germline V gene. The trim removed 4 bases at V and 5 bases at J, leaving 9 bases unmatched. The CDR3 has 15 residues. In DNA form, the CDR3 reads TGCAGCGTTGCTTGGGCAGGGGGCTGGACCGGGGAGCTGTTTTTT. Translating gives CSVAWAGGWTGELFF.

In its sample, this clonotype was seen a few times. This sequence joins TRBV5-1 and TRBJ2-7; D is unresolved. Trimming shortened V by 4 bases and J by 0 bases, and 17 bases separated the two germline ends. The V gene's germline CDR1 is SGHRS and CDR2 YFSETQ. The CDR3 extends over 16 amino acids. CDR3 sequence (DNA): TGCGCCAGCAGCCCTACCCCGGGTCCCCTCTCCTACGAGCAGTACTTC. Translation gives CASSPTPGPLSYEQYF.

This chain uses TRBV12-3 or TRBV12-4 with TRBJ2-3; D uncertain. V dropped 5 bases and J dropped 3 bases, with 12 bases sitting between them. The length of the CDR3 is 14 residues. The DNA for the CDR3 is TGTGCCAGCAGTCATCGTATGGCAACAGATACGCAGTATTTT. It yields the protein CASSHRMATDTQYF.

V is TRBV3-1 and J is TRBJ2-3; 8 bases fit TRBD2. Per germline, CDR1 LGHDT and CDR2 YNNKEL (reference sequence). There are 15 residues in the CDR3. V was clipped by 8 bases and J by 5 bases; unmatched bases: 12. CDR3 in amino acids: CASSESASGQDTQYF. The CDR3 DNA reads as TGTGCCAGCTCCGAGTCCGCTAGCGGGCAAGATACGCAGTATTTT.

This clonotype was picked up a small number of times. This rearrangement joins TRBV28 to TRBJ2-7; 11 bases align to TRBD1. Trimming removed 6 bases from V and 7 bases from J; junction bases left unmatched: 5. The CDR3 spans 13 residues. Germline CDR1 reads MDHEN; CDR2 reads SYDVKM. DNA for the CDR3: TGTGCCAGCAGAGTTGGGACAGGGGGAGAGCAGTACTTC. Its translation: CASRVGTGGEQYF.

The chain links TRBV12-3 or TRBV12-4 to TRBJ1-5; TRBD1 matches at 8 bases. Losses at the gene ends were 5 bases for V and 6 bases for J; bases not matched to a gene: 6. This CDR3 region has 14 residues. CDR3 region: CASSPGQAGQPQHF. The CDR3 region has the DNA TGTGCCAGCAGTCCGGGACAGGCGGGTCAGCCCCAGCATTTT.

This clonotype was observed at least ten times. The V gene is TRBV6-2 or TRBV6-3, the J gene TRBJ2-7; maybe TRBD1 (6 bases). Trimming removed 0 bases at V and 3 bases at J, with 15 bases between. The CDR3 has 16 residues. Per germline, CDR1 MNHEY and CDR2 SVGEGT. CDR3 sequence (DNA): TGTGCCAGCAGTTACTCCCGCTTGACAGGCCACTACGAGCAGTACTTC. It yields the protein CASSYSRLTGHYEQYF.

This chain joins TRBV29-1 and TRBJ2-1; 11 positions match TRBD2. This CDR3 has 15 amino acids. Germline V gene data show CDR1 as SQVTM and CDR2 as ANQGSEA. The junction had 6 bases not matched to a gene; V was cut back by 4 bases and J by 4 bases. Here the CDR3 reads CSVAASGGRYNEQFF. In nucleotides, the CDR3 is TGCAGCGTTGCGGCTAGCGGGGGGAGATACAATGAGCAGTTCTTC.

This clonotype was recorded many times. The V and J genes are TRBV16 and TRBJ2-7; D gene uncertain. The CDR3 has 12 residues. Trimming removed 3 bases from V and 4 bases from J, with 7 bases in between. Looked up from germline, CDR1 is KGHSY and CDR2 is FQNENV. The CDR3 reads CASSHSQYEQYF. CDR3 nucleotides: TGTGCCAGCAGCCACTCACAATACGAGCAGTACTTC.

This chain links TRBV20-1 with TRBJ2-7, with 8 bases fitting TRBD1. Looked up from germline, CDR1 is DFQATT and CDR2 is SNEGSKA (reference sequence). V gave up 3 bases and J gave up 3 bases; unmatched junction bases: 4. The CDR3 loop spans 13 amino acids. CDR3 bases: TGCAGTGCTAGGGACAGGGATAACTACGAGCAGTACTTC. This sequence encodes CSARDRDNYEQYF.

V usage is TRBV7-9 and J usage is TRBJ2-5; possibly TRBD1 for D (5 bases). V was clipped by 4 bases and J by 4 bases, with 10 bases between them. Germline V gives CDR1 SEHNR, CDR2 FQNEAQ (reference sequence). There are 13 residues in the CDR3. Written as DNA, the CDR3 is TGTGCCAGCAGCTCACAGGAACCAGAGACCCAGTACTTC. Protein product: CASSSQEPETQYF.

The rearrangement joins TRBV5-4 to TRBJ2-1, with TRBD2 as a possible D gene (5 bases). V lost 0 bases, J lost 12 bases, and 19 bases lay in between. Per germline, CDR1 SGHNT and CDR2 YYREEE (reference sequence). This CDR3 contains 15 residues. CDR3 in DNA: TGTGCCAGCAGCTTGGATAGGACTGGGCTTGGAGGGCAGTTCTTC. Protein product: CASSLDRTGLGGQFF. Drawing the rest from reference TRBV5-4 and TRBJ2-1, the complete variable domain is ETGVTQSPTHLIKTRGQQVTLRCSSQSGHNTVSWYQQALGQGPQFIFQYYREEENGRGNFPPRFSGLQFPNYSSELNVNALELDDSALYLCASSLDRTGLGGQFFGPGTRLTVL.

In this sample, this clonotype turned up a few times. V gene TRBV5-1 combines with J gene TRBJ2-5; D is unclear. There are 15 residues in the CDR3. V was trimmed by 1 base and J by 6 bases, leaving 16 bases between them. Germline V lookup: CDR1 SGHRS, CDR2 YFSETQ. CDR3: CASSLMSWQAQTQYF. In DNA form, the CDR3 reads TGCGCCAGCAGCTTGATGTCTTGGCAGGCGCAGACCCAGTACTTC.

In this sample, this clonotype turned up many times. The chain uses TRBV20-1 and TRBJ2-3, with D possibly being TRBD1 (5 bases). Per the germline V gene, CDR1 is DFQATT and CDR2 is SNEGSKA (reference sequence). Trimming took 6 bases from V and 3 from J, leaving 13 bases between them. The CDR3 is 13 residues long. DNA of the CDR3: TGCAGTGCCGGAAGGGGAAGTACAGATACGCAGTATTTT. This gives the protein CSAGRGSTDTQYF.

A few counts support this clonotype. The chain joins TRBV20-1 to TRBJ1-1; TRBD1 aligns across 9 bases. J lost 0 bases, V lost 0 bases, and 5 bases had no gene match. This CDR3 spans 16 amino acids. Per germline, CDR1 DFQATT and CDR2 SNEGSKA (reference sequence). CDR3 DNA: TGCAGTGCTAGAGATGCCGGACAGGGGATGAACACTGAAGCTTTCTTT. Translating it yields CSARDAGQGMNTEAFF.

V is TRBV6-4 and J is TRBJ2-1; TRBD2 agrees at 7 bases. V lost 4 bases to trimming and J lost 2 bases; unmatched junction nucleotides: 8. Per the germline V gene, CDR1 is MRHNA and CDR2 is SNTAGT. The CDR3 contains 16 residues. CDR3 coding DNA: TGTGCCAGCAGTGGTACTAGCGAGAGTCCCTACAATGAGCAGTTCTTC. Translation: CASSGTSESPYNEQFF.

The rearrangement links TRBV11-1 to TRBJ2-1; D is undetermined. The CDR3 loop spans 14 amino acids. Germline V gives CDR1 SGHAT, CDR2 FQDESV (reference sequence). The V end lost 3 bases, the J end lost 9 bases, and 15 bases lay between the germline ends. The CDR3 loop is CASSLTLPPIEQFF. The CDR3 DNA follows: TGTGCCAGCAGCTTGACCCTCCCCCCGATTGAGCAGTTCTTC.